Presented here are 5 T cell receptor beta chains from one specimen sequenced in a study of control samples from healthy donors and cancer patients (dated by TCRdb to 2018 to 2020). Library prep was done by the immunoSEQ multiplex PCR assay. TCRdb stores this immuneACCESS table with in-frame sequences only. Part of the clones is absent; in the studies checked, under half of the shortfall reflects unresolved V genes, and no reason is known for the rest. This sample holds 8,000 to 13,000 clones; roughly 93% were observed only once. Of the sample, about a fifth is held by the ten largest clones. The sample taken for sequencing was PBMCs. The receptors shown here come from a man aged 60-69 years with colorectal cancer.

V gene TRBV3-1 (or the pseudogene TRBV3-2) combines with J gene TRBJ1-2; D is undetermined. CDR1 is LGHDT, CDR2 YNNKEL, per germline (reference sequence). The CDR3 runs to 18 residues. V lost 0 bases and J 8 bases, leaving 25 bases between the germline ends. CDR3 nucleotides: TGTGCCAGCAGCCAAGATCCGCGAGGGTTAGGATTCCGGTGGGGCTACACCTTC. It specifies CASSQDPRGLGFRWGYTF.

This chain uses TRBV2 with TRBJ2-5; possible D gene TRBD1, 5 bases. V was cut by 4 bases and J by 5 bases, with 23 bases left in between. The CDR3 runs to 17 residues. Germline V gene lookup returns CDR1 SNHLY and CDR2 FYNNEI. The CDR3 nucleotides are TGTGCCAGCAGTGGGGGCGTTGGGCGCCCTGAGTCGGAGACCCAGTACTTC. Protein product: CASSGGVGRPESETQYF.

CDR3 DNA: TGTGCCATCAGCTTAAGCGGGGAGGAAGAGACCCAGTACTTC. The encoded protein is CAISLSGEEETQYF. V is TRBV10-3 and J is TRBJ2-5; 7 bases map to TRBD2. The CDR3 runs to 14 residues. V lost 6 bases to trimming and J lost 3 bases; unmatched junction nucleotides: 7. Germline CDR1 reads ENHRY; CDR2 reads SYGVKD.

The chain is built from TRBV11-2 and TRBJ2-7, with D perhaps TRBD2 (5 bases). With 5 bases removed from V and 2 bases from J, the gap between germline ends came to 16 bases. The germline V gene has CDR1 SGHAT and CDR2 FQNNGV. There are 15 residues in the CDR3. The DNA for the CDR3 is TGTGCCAGCAGCCCTCGGCATCGGGGAACCTACGAGCAGTACTTC. This translates into CASSPRHRGTYEQYF.

The V gene is TRBV5-6, the J gene TRBJ2-2, with TRBD2 identical over 8 bases. Unmatched junction bases numbered 16, after V lost 3 bases and J lost 6 bases. Germline V gene data show CDR1 as SGHDT and CDR2 as YYEEEE. The CDR3 covers 18 residues. The CDR3 coding sequence is TGTGCCAGCAGCTCGCCGGGGGGGGCCGGAGTGGCGGCCGGGGAGCTGTTTTTT. Protein: CASSSPGGAGVAAGELFF. The full variable domain, its missing parts supplied by reference TRBV5-6 and TRBJ2-2, is DAGVTQSPTHLIKTRGQQVTLRCSPKSGHDTVSWYQQALGQGPQFIFQYYEEEERQRGNFPDRFSGHQFPNYSSELNVNALLLGDSALYLCASSSPGGAGVAAGELFFGEGSRLTVL.